The subject of this entry is one TCR beta chain. The entry originates in a study of blood T cell repertoires in COVID-19. Those enrolled in Seattle joined during active infection and were followed longitudinally afterward. Original processing notes: Using reference gene primer amplification, nucleated cell counts were estimated. Method: immunoSEQ multiplex PCR; TCRdb's copy keeps in-frame clones and lacks some. D and trimming were read from the DNA, whereas the V and J calls and clone size are those reported in that table. Here the sample spans approximately 290,000 clones, approximately 93% being singletons. CDR3 length: 15 amino acids. The germline gives CDR1 LNHDA, CDR2 SQIVND (reference sequence). Trimming left V 1 base short and J 6 bases short, with 12 bases between.

Sequenced input: peripheral blood. The chain uses TRBV19 and TRBJ2-2, with a possible D match to TRBD1 (5 bases). This receptor was identified in a woman younger than 45 with COVID-19, enrolled during active disease. CDR3 coding DNA: TGTGCCAGTAGTATAGGGCAGGGATTCGCCGGGGAGCTGTTTTTT. It translates to CASSIGQGFAGELFF.